The next 9 T cell receptor beta chains were all read from a single sample in a study of control samples from healthy donors and cancer patients. Sequencing was performed with immunoSEQ multiplex PCR; in TCRdb, only in-frame clones are kept and a portion is missing. Here the sample spans about 54,000 clones, around 97% being singletons. Sample: blood. The receptor set was obtained from a woman aged 25 to 39 in good health.

The gene calls are TRBV29-1 and TRBJ1-5; D is uncertain. CDR3 size: 15 residues. The germline V and J ends were trimmed by 8 bases and 4 bases, with 21 bases remaining between them. CDR1 is SQVTM, CDR2 ANQGSEA, per germline. The CDR3 protein is CSTGRPREMNQPQHF. DNA for the CDR3: TGCAGCACCGGGAGGCCCCGGGAGATGAATCAGCCCCAGCATTTT.

The chain is built from TRBV7-6 and TRBJ1-2, with 7 nucleotides matching TRBD1. CDR3 length: 15 amino acids. Per germline, CDR1 SGHVS and CDR2 FNYEAQ. V lost 1 base, J lost 3 bases, and 5 bases stayed unmatched. Written as DNA, the CDR3 is TGTGCCAGCAGCTTAGAGGGCAGGGGGGACTATGGCTACACCTTC. Protein: CASSLEGRGDYGYTF.

The gene calls are TRBV5-5 and TRBJ2-7, with D perhaps assigned TRBD1 or TRBD2 (5 bases each). V lost 3 bases and J 5 bases, leaving 21 bases between the germline ends. The CDR3 is made up of 16 amino acids. Per germline, CDR1 SGHKS and CDR2 YYEKEE (reference sequence). The CDR3 sequence is CASSYTVTGASNEQYF. CDR3 in DNA: TGTGCCAGCAGCTATACTGTCACCGGGGCCAGCAACGAGCAGTACTTC.

The genes are TRBV6-5 and TRBJ2-5; either TRBD1 or TRBD2 may supply D (6 bases each). V gave up 6 bases and J gave up 4 bases, with 15 bases separating them. The germline V gene encodes CDR1 MNHEY and CDR2 SVGAGI. The CDR3 has 14 amino acids. CDR3 loop: CASREGGGGETQYF. The CDR3 DNA follows: TGTGCCAGCAGGGAGGGAGGAGGGGGAGAGACCCAGTACTTC.

The rearrangement uses TRBV13 and TRBJ1-5; no clear D gene. Germline lookup yields CDR1 PRHDT and CDR2 FYEKMQ (reference sequence). Trimming stripped 0 bases from V and 5 bases from J, with 5 bases between. The CDR3 loop spans 13 amino acids. CDR3 loop: CASSLGRYQPQHF. The CDR3 nucleotides are TGTGCCAGCAGCTTAGGCCGGTATCAGCCCCAGCATTTT.

The chain joins TRBV18 to TRBJ1-1; D is uncertain. Per the germline V gene, CDR1 is KGHSH and CDR2 is LQKENI. V dropped 4 bases and J dropped 8 bases, with 8 bases sitting between them. The CDR3 consists of 11 residues. The CDR3 loop is CASSLQEEAFF. The CDR3 DNA reads as TGTGCCAGCTCACTCCAGGAAGAAGCTTTCTTT.

CDR3 coding DNA: TGTGCCACCAGTGATCCCGGACTAGCGCCGCATACGCAGTATTTT. It codes for CATSDPGLAPHTQYF. This chain links TRBV24-1 with TRBJ2-3; 9 bases match TRBD2. Germline CDR1 is KGHDR and CDR2 is SFDVKD. The J segment lost 7 bases and the V segment lost 3 bases, leaving 7 bases of the junction unmatched. The CDR3 totals 15 residues.

The gene calls are TRBV11-2 and TRBJ2-5; D not resolved. This CDR3 is 17 amino acids long. V dropped 3 bases and J dropped 5 bases, with 22 bases sitting between them. Germline CDR1 SGHAT, CDR2 FQNNGV. The CDR3 bases are TGTGCCAGCAGCTTGGGGATTACTCAGCGACCGTCGGAGACCCAGTACTTC. Translation gives CASSLGITQRPSETQYF.

V gene TRBV6-5 combines with J gene TRBJ1-2, with D maybe TRBD1 (5 bases). Germline V gene sequence: CDR1 MNHEY, CDR2 SVGAGI. The CDR3 is 14 amino acids. Trimming pared 6 bases from V and 0 bases from J, leaving 11 bases between. In DNA form, the CDR3 reads TGTGCCAGCAGCCTGACAGATTCTAACTATGGCTACACCTTC. It yields the protein CASSLTDSNYGYTF.